Described below is a single TCR beta chain sequence and its context. CDR3 size: 12 residues. Germline CDR1 GTSNPN, CDR2 SVGIG (reference sequence). This sample is drawn from a study of patients and donors after allogeneic stem cell transplantation. TCRdb reprocessed the RT-PCR reads with MiXCR, giving one entry per CDR3 protein. The table lists about 230,000 distinct CDR3 sequences, roughly 13% of them singletons. The receptor was derived from a human donor who was either an allogeneic HSCT recipient or a stem cell or donor lymphocyte infusion donor (not recorded which). It is not recorded whose cells these are; they may come from a transplant donor. Sequenced input: blood, either unsorted or a sorted T cell fraction (not recorded which). J is TRBJ1-2 and V is TRBV30; TRBD1 matches 9 bases. The CDR3 DNA is TGTGCAGGGAACAGGGGGCAGGGTGGCTACACCTTC. Its protein is CAGNRGQGGYTF. The full variable domain, its missing parts supplied by reference TRBV30 and TRBJ1-2, is SQTIHQWPATLVQPVGSPLSLECTVEGTSNPNLYWYRQAAGRGLQLLFYSVGIGQISSEVPQNLSASRPQDRQFILSSKKLLLSDSGFYLCAGNRGQGGYTFGSGTRLTVV.